The 10 T cell receptor beta chains reported below all come from one sample, sequenced in a study of STAT5B mutations in CD4+ large granular lymphocyte leukemia. Sequencing was performed with immunoSEQ multiplex PCR; in TCRdb, only in-frame clones are kept and a portion is missing. The repertoire holds approximately 24,000 clones, with 81% as singletons. Sequencing used CD4+ T cells from blood buffy coats. Every receptor here comes from a human donor in good health.

The table lists this clone with a few counts. V and J are TRBV7-8 and TRBJ1-1; D gene uncertain. Germline values: CDR1 SGHVS, CDR2 FQNEAQ. The CDR3 sequence is 12 residues long. Trimming removed 1 base at V and 4 bases at J, with 4 bases between. CDR3: CASSLVSTEAFF. CDR3 DNA: TGTGCCAGCAGCTTAGTTAGCACTGAAGCTTTCTTT. The full variable domain, its missing parts supplied by reference TRBV7-8 and TRBJ1-1, is GAGVSQSPRYKVAKRGQDVALRCDPISGHVSLFWYQQALGQGPEFLTYFQNEAQLDKSGLPSDRFFAERPEGSVSTLKIQRTQQEDSAVYLCASSLVSTEAFFGQGTRLTVV.

The J gene is TRBJ2-7, the V gene TRBV11-3, with a possible D match to TRBD2 (6 bases). This CDR3 region has 14 residues. Per the germline V gene, CDR1 is SGHNT and CDR2 is YENEEA. V lost 1 base and J lost 2, with 9 bases in between. CDR3 protein: CASSLAEGTYEQYF. DNA of the CDR3: TGTGCCAGCAGCTTAGCGGAGGGGACCTACGAGCAGTACTTC.

The chain uses TRBV18 and TRBJ2-5; D not certain. This CDR3 contains 12 residues. V lost 5 bases, J lost 1 base, and 5 bases lay in between. Germline loops: CDR1 KGHSH, CDR2 LQKENI. The CDR3 region is CASSNFQETQYF. The CDR3 nucleotides are TGTGCCAGCTCAAACTTCCAAGAGACCCAGTACTTC.

This chain uses TRBV6-1 with TRBJ2-6; D is uncertain. The CDR3 is 18 residues long. V dropped 2 bases and J dropped 0 bases, with 14 bases sitting between them. Per the germline V gene, CDR1 is MNHNS and CDR2 is SASEGT. The CDR3 is CASSESYSGLSGANVLTF. The CDR3 coding sequence is TGTGCCAGCAGTGAATCCTACAGTGGCCTCTCTGGGGCCAACGTCCTGACTTTC.

The chain carries TRBV19 and TRBJ2-3; TRBD1 agrees at 10 bases. CDR1 is LNHDA, CDR2 SQIVND, per germline (reference sequence). The CDR3 covers 16 residues. The J segment lost 1 base and the V segment lost 6 bases, leaving 7 bases of the junction unmatched. CDR3: CASSTPGTGGTDTQYF. The CDR3, as DNA: TGTGCCAGTAGCACCCCCGGGACAGGGGGCACAGATACGCAGTATTTT. Full variable domain (missing parts from reference TRBV19 and TRBJ2-3): DGGITQSPKYLFRKEGQNVTLSCEQNLNHDAMYWYRQDPGQGLRLIYYSQIVNDFQKGDIAEGYSVSREKKESFPLTVTSAQKNPTAFYLCASSTPGTGGTDTQYFGPGTRLTVL.

V usage is TRBV28 and J usage is TRBJ1-3, with TRBD1 as a possible D gene (5 bases). Germline V gene sequence: CDR1 MDHEN, CDR2 SYDVKM. The CDR3 spans 14 residues. V gave up 4 bases and J gave up 8 bases, with 15 bases separating them. CDR3 protein: CASSSGGVRDTIYF. The CDR3 nucleotides read TGTGCCAGCAGTTCCGGGGGGGTCAGGGACACCATATATTTT.

This clone is a singleton in its sample. The chain joins TRBV6-6 to TRBJ1-3; no reliable D call. In germline, CDR1 is MNHNY, CDR2 SVGAGI (reference sequence). V was clipped by 6 bases and J by 4 bases, with 10 bases between them. The CDR3 contains 13 residues. CDR3 sequence reads: CASSLMQGNTIYF. In DNA, the CDR3 is TGTGCCAGCAGCCTAATGCAGGGAAACACCATATATTTT.

The gene calls are TRBV6-5 and TRBJ1-1; unclear D gene. Germline V gene sequence: CDR1 MNHEY, CDR2 SVGAGI. The CDR3 contains 11 residues. V was cut by 4 bases and J by 3 bases, with 3 bases left in between. CDR3 region: CASSSYTEAFF. CDR3 coding DNA: TGTGCCAGCAGTTCGTACACTGAAGCTTTCTTT.

The chain is built from TRBV6-6 and TRBJ2-2; D ambiguous. Per the germline V gene, CDR1 is MNHNY and CDR2 is SVGAGI (reference sequence). The CDR3 length is 15 residues. Trimming shortened V by 7 bases and J by 2 bases, and 14 bases separated the two germline ends. CDR3 coding DNA: TGTGCCAGCACCGATACCAGACCCAACACCGGGGAGCTGTTTTTT. Translated, it gives CASTDTRPNTGELFF.

The rearrangement uses TRBV7-9 and TRBJ2-3; 9 bases match TRBD1. Trimming took 4 bases from V and 5 from J; bases not matched to a gene: 7. The germline V gene has CDR1 SEHNR and CDR2 FQNEAQ (reference sequence). This CDR3 spans 15 amino acids. Written as DNA, the CDR3 is TGTGCCAGCAGCTCGGACAGGGGTTTAAGAGATACGCAGTATTTT. It yields the protein CASSSDRGLRDTQYF.